This record covers a single T cell receptor (beta chain). The antigen is unknown. This specimen belongs to a study of CD8 T cells in ankylosing spondylitis. Study results and caveats: Ankylosing spondylitis blood appeared to be characterized by a TCR beta motif of several highly homologous variants.

TCRdb re-called the 5' RACE reads with MiXCR, one entry per CDR3 protein. The top ten clones hold over 15% of a sample with 670,000 or so distinct CDR3 sequences, around 20% of them seen once. The CDR3 has 14 residues. Germline lookup yields CDR1 SGHTA and CDR2 FQGTGA. V lost 3 bases and J 4 bases, leaving 12 bases between the germline ends. V and J are TRBV7-3 and TRBJ1-1; D is perhaps TRBD1 (5 bases). The sequence was collected from a male donor with ankylosing spondylitis. Sequencing was carried out using blood, either unsorted or a sorted T cell fraction (not recorded which). The CDR3 here is CASSLMGPGTEAFF. CDR3 coding DNA: TGTGCCAGCAGCTTGATGGGACCAGGCACTGAAGCTTTCTTT.